The 29 T cell receptor beta chains below were found in one sample sequenced in a study of cytomegalovirus exposure and HLA in healthy donors. The PCR had 60 Vbeta and 13 Jbeta primers. Clones were sequenced by immunoSEQ multiplex PCR, and TCRdb holds only the in-frame ones, with some missing. The sample lists 90,000 to 150,000 clones; about 73% were seen once. The sequenced material came from PBMCs. The receptors derive from a woman aged 25 to 45 in good health and CMV-seropositive.

This clone was seen a few times. The chain is built from TRBV4-2 and TRBJ1-2; 8 bases align to TRBD1. Germline-derived CDR1 and CDR2 are LGHNA and YNFKEQ. The V segment lost 4 bases and the J segment 2 bases; nucleotides outside the gene matches: 9. The CDR3 runs 16 residues. CDR3 bases: TGTGCCAGCAGCCCCAAGGGGACAGGAGCCAACTATGGCTACACCTTC. Its protein product is CASSPKGTGANYGYTF.

V is TRBV6-5 and J is TRBJ1-1; weak D call: TRBD1 (5 bases). Trimming cost V 5 bases and J 0 bases, with 13 bases left between them. Looked up from germline, CDR1 is MNHEY and CDR2 is SVGAGI. CDR3 length: 15 amino acids. The CDR3 loop reads CASSGGTSLNTEAFF. CDR3 coding DNA: TGTGCCAGCAGTGGCGGGACCTCTTTGAACACTGAAGCTTTCTTT.

This chain joins TRBV4-3 and TRBJ2-1; 13 bases line up with TRBD2. The CDR3 has 15 residues. With V trimmed by 4 bases and J by 5 bases, 2 bases remained unmatched. Germline lookup yields CDR1 LGHNA and CDR2 YSLEER. CDR3: CASSRGTSGDNEQFF. The CDR3 bases are TGCGCCAGCAGCCGGGGGACTAGCGGGGACAATGAGCAGTTCTTC.

The sample holds one count of this clone. The chain combines TRBV7-6 with TRBJ2-7; 7 positions match TRBD1. The CDR3 is made up of 14 amino acids. The germline V gene encodes CDR1 SGHVS and CDR2 FNYEAQ. V lost 5 bases, J lost 3 bases, and 7 bases stayed unmatched. Here the CDR3 DNA reads TGTGCCAGCAGCCCACAGGGGTTATTCTACGAGCAGTACTTC. Its protein is CASSPQGLFYEQYF. Full variable domain (missing parts from reference TRBV7-6 and TRBJ2-7): GAGVSQSPRYKVTKRGQDVALRCDPISGHVSLYWYRQALGQGPEFLTYFNYEAQQDKSGLPNDRFSAERPEGSISTLTIQRTEQRDSAMYRCASSPQGLFYEQYFGPGTRLTVT.

The rearrangement uses TRBV7-9 and TRBJ2-5; D may be TRBD1 (5 bases). CDR1 and CDR2 from the germline V gene are SEHNR and FQNEAQ (reference sequence). CDR3 length: 14 amino acids. V lost 5 bases, J lost 5 bases, and 15 bases lay in between. This CDR3 is CASSTDTSWETQYF. The CDR3 nucleotides are TGTGCCAGCAGCACGGACACCTCATGGGAGACCCAGTACTTC.

This clone was found once. The DNA for the CDR3 is TGTGCCAGCAGTCTACGGGATGAAGCTTTCTTT. Its translation: CASSLRDEAFF. V is TRBV28 and J is TRBJ1-1; D gene ambiguous. V lost 5 bases and J 7 bases, leaving 8 bases between the germline ends. Per the germline V gene, CDR1 is MDHEN and CDR2 is SYDVKM. The CDR3 covers 11 residues.

The chain has TRBV14 and TRBJ2-2, with D perhaps TRBD1 (5 bases). This CDR3 is built from 19 residues. Trimming removed 2 bases from V and 8 bases from J, with 27 bases in between. The germline gives CDR1 SGHDN, CDR2 FVKESK. CDR3 sequence (DNA): TGTGCCAGCAGCCAACTAAGACAGACCGGAATGATCACTTCGGGGGAGCTGTTTTTT. It encodes CASSQLRQTGMITSGELFF.

This clone was detected a few times. V gene TRBV7-2 combines with J gene TRBJ2-7; D is perhaps TRBD1 (5 bases). V lost 0 bases and J lost 2, with 5 bases in between. This CDR3 is 13 amino acids long. Germline assignment: CDR1 SGHTA and CDR2 FQGNSA. DNA of the CDR3: TGTGCCAGCAGCTTAGCGGGGCCCTACGAGCAGTACTTC. It encodes CASSLAGPYEQYF.

The chain recombines TRBV9 with TRBJ2-3, with D perhaps matching TRBD1 (5 bases). CDR1 SGDLS and CDR2 YYNGEE come from the germline V gene. Trimming left V 0 bases short and J 2 bases short, with 10 bases between. This CDR3 has 15 amino acids. In nucleotides, the CDR3 is TGTGCCAGCAGCGTAGGGCAGGGATACACAGATACGCAGTATTTT. As protein: CASSVGQGYTDTQYF.

The rearrangement links TRBV2 to TRBJ2-1; 8 positions agree with TRBD1. Germline CDR1 is SNHLY and CDR2 is FYNNEI. There are 14 residues in the CDR3. Unmatched junction bases numbered 5, after V lost 8 bases and J lost 2 bases. The CDR3 protein is CASGTGAPYNEQFF. The CDR3 region has the DNA TGTGCCAGCGGGACAGGAGCCCCCTACAATGAGCAGTTCTTC. The full variable domain, its missing parts supplied by reference TRBV2 and TRBJ2-1, is EPEVTQTPSHQVTQMGQEVILRCVPISNHLYFYWYRQILGQKVEFLVSFYNNEISEKSEIFDDQFSVERPDGSNFTLKIRSTKLEDSAMYFCASGTGAPYNEQFFGPGTRLTVL.

This clone was seen a few times. V gene TRBV2 combines with J gene TRBJ1-2, with D perhaps matching TRBD1 (5 bases). V lost 3 bases to trimming and J lost 8 bases, with 16 bases between them. The germline gives CDR1 SNHLY, CDR2 FYNNEI. This CDR3 is 14 amino acids long. CDR3 sequence (DNA): TGTGCCAGCAGTGACCCGCGCGGGGCGACAGGCTACACCTTC. Protein sequence: CASSDPRGATGYTF.

The chain is built from TRBV30 and TRBJ2-3, with D possibly TRBD1 on 6 matching bases. The CDR3 spans 15 residues. Germline values: CDR1 GTSNPN, CDR2 SVGIG (reference sequence). The germline V and J ends were trimmed by 0 bases and 2 bases, with 12 bases remaining between them. The chain's CDR3 is CAWSVLGQTTDTQYF. The CDR3 DNA is TGTGCCTGGAGTGTACTAGGACAGACCACAGATACGCAGTATTTT.

This clone was observed once. The chain is built from TRBV5-1 and TRBJ2-5; D might be TRBD2 (5 bases). Germline CDR1 and CDR2: SGHRS and YFSETQ. Trimming removed 4 bases from V and 1 base from J, with 8 bases in between. This CDR3 is 13 amino acids long. This chain's CDR3 is CASSRGTQETQYF. For the CDR3, the DNA is TGCGCCAGCAGCCGGGGTACCCAAGAGACCCAGTACTTC.

The J gene is TRBJ1-2, the V gene TRBV5-6; 8 bases match TRBD1. Germline-derived CDR1 and CDR2 are SGHDT and YYEEEE. V lost 5 bases and J lost 4; bases outside the gene matches: 13. This CDR3 spans 16 amino acids. The chain's CDR3 is CASSTGQDVSRYGYTF. The CDR3, as DNA: TGTGCCAGCAGTACGGGACAGGACGTTTCGCGCTATGGCTACACCTTC.

The CDR3: CAWSVLSGVTEAFF. CDR3 DNA: TGTGCCTGGAGTGTACTATCGGGGGTGACTGAAGCTTTCTTT. The rearrangement uses TRBV30 and TRBJ1-1; a possible D gene is TRBD1 (5 bases). The CDR3 has 14 residues. Germline CDR1 reads GTSNPN; CDR2 reads SVGIG (reference sequence). V dropped 0 bases and J dropped 5 bases, with 13 bases sitting between them.

The V gene is TRBV10-2, the J gene TRBJ2-4, with TRBD2 identical over 8 bases. Trimming took 9 bases from V and 2 from J; bases not matched to a gene: 6. Germline CDR1 and CDR2: WSHSY and SAAADI. The CDR3 has 14 residues. CDR3 in amino acids: CASRAGGPKNIQYF. The CDR3 nucleotides are TGCGCCAGTCGGGCGGGGGGCCCCAAAAACATTCAGTACTTC.

The chain links TRBV7-9 to TRBJ1-2; no firm D call. The CDR3 contains 11 residues. V was trimmed by 2 bases and J by 7 bases, leaving 5 bases between them. Per germline, CDR1 SEHNR and CDR2 FQNEAQ (reference sequence). Here the CDR3 reads CASSLSGGYTF. The CDR3 coding sequence is TGTGCCAGCAGCTTATCGGGTGGCTACACCTTC.

This clone occurred a few times. The chain combines TRBV7-3 with TRBJ2-1; 8 bases map to TRBD2. Germline values: CDR1 SGHTA, CDR2 FQGTGA. The CDR3 contains 17 residues. The J segment lost 4 bases and the V segment lost 2 bases, leaving 10 bases of the junction unmatched. CDR3 in amino acids: CASSLHPGGSNYNEQFF. The CDR3 DNA reads TGTGCCAGCAGCTTACATCCGGGGGGGAGTAATTACAATGAGCAGTTCTTC.

This chain links TRBV29-1 with TRBJ1-2; D ambiguous. V gave up 7 bases and J gave up 8 bases, with 23 bases separating them. This CDR3 is built from 14 residues. CDR1 SQVTM and CDR2 ANQGSEA come from the germline V gene. CDR3 loop: CSALEGGSRRGYTF. CDR3 in DNA: TGCAGCGCCCTGGAGGGAGGCAGCAGAAGGGGCTACACCTTC.

In its sample, this clone was seen many times. The gene calls are TRBV18 and TRBJ2-7; D remains ambiguous. V gave up 5 bases and J gave up 5 bases, with 13 bases separating them. Germline CDR1 KGHSH, CDR2 LQKENI. The CDR3 loop spans 13 amino acids. The CDR3 DNA is TGTGCCAGCTCATCCCTAGTGTCGCACGAGCAGTACTTC. Its protein is CASSSLVSHEQYF.

V gene TRBV30 combines with J gene TRBJ2-7; D ambiguous. This CDR3 contains 13 residues. V was pared by 1 base and J by 2 bases, with 9 bases between. From germline, CDR1 is GTSNPN and CDR2 SVGIG (reference sequence). CDR3 nucleotides: TGTGCCTGGAGTGCGACGGCGGCCTACGAGCAGTACTTC. It codes for CAWSATAAYEQYF.

This clone was seen repeatedly, ten times or more. The J gene is TRBJ2-3, the V gene TRBV7-6; a weak D match, TRBD2 (5 bases). The CDR3 sequence is 14 residues long. V dropped 5 bases and J dropped 2 bases, with 11 bases sitting between them. Germline CDR1 is SGHVS and CDR2 is FNYEAQ. DNA of the CDR3: TGTGCCAGCAGCCCGGTCGGGGTCACAGATACGCAGTATTTT. It codes for CASSPVGVTDTQYF.

The V gene is TRBV27, the J gene TRBJ1-5, with 7 bases identical to TRBD1. Trimming cost V 6 bases and J 5 bases; bases outside gene matches: 7. CDR3 length: 14 residues. Germline assignment: CDR1 MNHEY and CDR2 SMNVEV (reference sequence). The CDR3 region is CASRPRQGDQPQHF. CDR3 DNA: TGTGCCAGCAGGCCCAGACAGGGCGATCAGCCCCAGCATTTT.

This clone was detected only a few times. The chain has TRBV19 and TRBJ2-1; a possible D gene is TRBD2 (6 bases). The CDR3 is made up of 14 amino acids. Per the germline V gene, CDR1 is LNHDA and CDR2 is SQIVND (reference sequence). The V gene lost 3 bases and the J gene lost 7 bases, with 13 bases spanning the gap. The CDR3 DNA is TGTGCCAGTAGTATTCTCGCGGGGATGAATGAGCAGTTCTTC. Encoded protein: CASSILAGMNEQFF.

V is TRBV4-2 and J is TRBJ2-2, with D maybe TRBD2 (5 bases). With 0 bases removed from V and 1 base from J, the gap between germline ends came to 9 bases. This CDR3 is built from 16 residues. Germline lookup yields CDR1 LGHNA and CDR2 YNFKEQ. CDR3 in DNA: TGTGCCAGCAGCCAAGATAGCAGCGGGAACACCGGGGAGCTGTTTTTT. Amino acid sequence: CASSQDSSGNTGELFF.

This chain uses TRBV6-5 with TRBJ2-2; a possible D gene is TRBD2 (5 bases). Per the germline V gene, CDR1 is MNHEY and CDR2 is SVGAGI. The CDR3 length is 16 residues. V lost 2 bases, J lost 3 bases, and 13 bases lay in between. The CDR3 sequence is CASSYGLVGYTGELFF. CDR3 coding DNA: TGTGCCAGCAGTTACGGACTCGTGGGATACACCGGGGAGCTGTTTTTT.

The V and J genes are TRBV10-3 and TRBJ2-7; 7 bases fit TRBD1. The CDR3 spans 14 residues. Germline V gives CDR1 ENHRY, CDR2 SYGVKD. J gave up 2 bases and V 7 bases, and 8 bases lay outside the gene matches. CDR3 region: CAIKSYTGAYEQYF. The CDR3 DNA reads as TGTGCCATCAAGTCCTATACAGGGGCCTACGAGCAGTACTTC.

As DNA, the CDR3 is TGTGCCAGCAGTTTGGCGTCGCGGGGGTTCTATCAGCCCCAGCATTTT. It yields the protein CASSLASRGFYQPQHF. The V call is TRBV28, the J call TRBJ1-5; perhaps TRBD1 as D (5 bases). The germline V gene has CDR1 MDHEN and CDR2 SYDVKM. The CDR3 spans 16 residues. V lost 3 bases, J lost 5 bases, and 17 bases lay in between.

The chain joins TRBV6-1 to TRBJ1-2; the match to TRBD1 covers 7 bases. V trimming: 6 bases; J trimming: 6 bases; junction bases outside the gene matches: 7. In germline, CDR1 is MNHNS, CDR2 SASEGT. This CDR3 has 13 amino acids. This chain's CDR3 is CASRETGSHGYTF. The CDR3 DNA reads TGTGCCAGCAGGGAGACAGGGTCCCATGGCTACACCTTC.